These T cell receptor beta chains were read from a single sample in a study of T-cell reconstitution after alpha-beta-depleted transplantation in children. A single record per CDR3 protein comes from TCRdb applying MiXCR to the PCR reads. This table has 220,000 or so distinct CDR3 sequences, roughly 7.7% appearing once. Material: PBMCs, mostly from graft donor cells, obtained 180 days after TCRalphabeta/CD19-depleted stem cell transplant. The receptors come from a male patient younger than 18 who had a stem cell transplant for acute lymphoblastic leukemia, so the T cells may come from the graft donor. Both conserved end residues are part of each CDR3. D genes are given only for firm matches. Clone size, where shown, is once, few, many, or a class for clones that have expanded.

D gene: NA
J gene: TRBJ2-5
V gene: TRBV12-3/TRBV12-4
clone size: many
CDR3 protein: CASSLGTYKETQYF
CDR3 DNA: TGTGCCAGCAGTTTAGGGACGTACAAAGAGACCCAGTACTTC

D gene: TRBD1
J gene: TRBJ1-6
V gene: TRBV14
clone size: many
CDR3 protein: CASSSGQVGNSPLHF
CDR3 DNA: TGTGCCAGCAGCAGCGGACAGGTGGGAAATTCACCCCTCCACTTT

D gene: TRBD1
J gene: TRBJ2-7
V gene: TRBV20-1
clone size: few
CDR3 protein: CSATGQTLYEQYF
CDR3 DNA: TGCAGTGCCACGGGACAGACCCTCTACGAGCAGTACTTC

D gene: TRBD2
J gene: TRBJ2-5
V gene: TRBV18
clone size: few
CDR3 protein: CASSPAGVVETQYF
CDR3 DNA: TGTGCCAGCTCACCAGCGGGAGTGGTCGAGACCCAGTACTTC

D gene: NA
J gene: TRBJ1-1
V gene: TRBV12-3/TRBV12-4
clone size: NA
CDR3 protein: CTSCLYANTEAFF
CDR3 DNA: TGTACCAGCTGTTTATACGCAAACACTGAAGCTTTCTTT

D gene: TRBD2
J gene: TRBJ2-1
V gene: TRBV12-3/TRBV12-4
clone size: many
CDR3 protein: CASSTPGLVKYNEQFF
CDR3 DNA: TGTGCCAGCAGCACCCCGGGACTAGTAAAATACAATGAGCAGTTCTTC

D gene: NA
J gene: TRBJ2-2
V gene: TRBV6-2/TRBV6-3
clone size: many
CDR3 protein: CASRSVNLGNTGELFF
CDR3 DNA: TGTGCCAGCAGGAGTGTCAATCTAGGGAACACCGGGGAGCTGTTTTTT

D gene: TRBD2
J gene: TRBJ2-5
V gene: TRBV6-5
clone size: NA
CDR3 protein: CASSYSGTRWGETQYF
CDR3 DNA: TGTGCCAGCAGTTACTCGGGGACTAGATGGGGAGAGACCCAGTACTTC

D gene: TRBD2
J gene: TRBJ2-7
V gene: TRBV7-2
clone size: many
CDR3 protein: CASSLGIGGASYEQYF
CDR3 DNA: TGTGCCAGCAGCTTAGGTATCGGGGGGGCCAGCTACGAGCAGTACTTC

D gene: TRBD2
J gene: TRBJ2-1
V gene: TRBV20-1
clone size: few
CDR3 protein: CSARRAGGPERYNEQFF
CDR3 DNA: TGCAGTGCTAGGAGAGCGGGGGGGCCAGAAAGGTACAATGAGCAGTTCTTC

D gene: NA
J gene: TRBJ2-7
V gene: TRBV7-3
clone size: many
CDR3 protein: CASSQRPALPYEQYF
CDR3 DNA: TGTGCCAGCAGCCAACGTCCGGCGCTTCCCTACGAGCAGTACTTC

D gene: NA
J gene: TRBJ1-1
V gene: TRBV27
clone size: many
CDR3 protein: CASSLRQLNTEAFF
CDR3 DNA: TGTGCCAGCAGTTTGAGACAGTTAAACACTGAAGCTTTCTTT

D gene: NA
J gene: TRBJ1-5
V gene: TRBV5-1
clone size: many
CDR3 protein: CASSLVSGAGQPQHF
CDR3 DNA: TGCGCCAGCAGCTTGGTTTCGGGGGCGGGTCAGCCCCAGCATTTT

D gene: TRBD1
J gene: TRBJ1-2
V gene: TRBV29-1
clone size: many
CDR3 protein: CSVGDRANYGYTF
CDR3 DNA: TGCAGCGTTGGGGACAGGGCGAACTATGGCTACACCTTC

D gene: NA
J gene: TRBJ2-7
V gene: TRBV4-1
clone size: many
CDR3 protein: CASSQDRGATSASTYEQYF
CDR3 DNA: TGCGCCAGCAGCCAAGACAGGGGAGCTACTAGCGCGAGTACCTACGAGCAGTACTTC

D gene: TRBD2
J gene: TRBJ2-1
V gene: TRBV7-2
clone size: many
CDR3 protein: CASRRTSGSNNEQFF
CDR3 DNA: TGTGCCAGCAGGAGGACTAGCGGGTCCAACAATGAGCAGTTCTTC

D gene: NA
J gene: TRBJ2-1
V gene: TRBV3-1
clone size: few
CDR3 protein: CASSQISEQFF
CDR3 DNA: TGTGCCAGCAGCCAAATTTCCGAGCAGTTCTTC

D gene: NA
J gene: TRBJ2-3
V gene: TRBV7-2
clone size: many
CDR3 protein: CSSSLMITDTQYF
CDR3 DNA: TGTTCCAGCAGCTTGATGATTACAGATACGCAGTATTTT

D gene: TRBD2
J gene: TRBJ2-1
V gene: TRBV7-6
clone size: many
CDR3 protein: CASSAVGGSSYNEQFF
CDR3 DNA: TGTGCCAGCAGCGCGGTGGGCGGGAGCTCCTACAATGAGCAGTTCTTC

D gene: NA
J gene: TRBJ2-3
V gene: TRBV20-1
clone size: many
CDR3 protein: CSARRAGLTDTQYF
CDR3 DNA: TGCAGTGCTCGTCGCGCGGGGCTCACAGATACGCAGTATTTT

D gene: TRBD2
J gene: TRBJ2-7
V gene: TRBV29-1
clone size: many
CDR3 protein: CSVGGAGREASYEQYF
CDR3 DNA: TGCAGCGTTGGTGGGGCCGGGCGGGAGGCCTCCTACGAGCAGTACTTC

D gene: NA
J gene: TRBJ1-3
V gene: TRBV5-1
clone size: many
CDR3 protein: CASSLGSTSGNTIYF
CDR3 DNA: TGCGCCAGCAGCTTGGGGTCAACCTCTGGAAACACCATATATTTT

D gene: TRBD1
J gene: TRBJ2-1
V gene: TRBV25-1
clone size: NA
CDR3 protein: CASSGLPGTGSYNEQFF
CDR3 DNA: TGTGCCAGCAGTGGGCTTCCGGGGACAGGGTCCTACAATGAGCAGTTCTTC

D gene: TRBD2
J gene: TRBJ2-3
V gene: TRBV4-1
clone size: few
CDR3 protein: CASSQLQALGAGATDTQYF
CDR3 DNA: TGCGCCAGCAGCCAACTTCAGGCATTGGGAGCGGGGGCCACAGATACGCAGTATTTT

D gene: NA
J gene: TRBJ2-6
V gene: TRBV9
clone size: many
CDR3 protein: CASSVGGAGANVLTF
CDR3 DNA: TGTGCCAGCAGCGTAGGGGGGGCTGGGGCCAACGTCCTGACTTTC

D gene: NA
J gene: TRBJ1-5
V gene: TRBV21-1
clone size: many
CDR3 protein: CASSYRDRDWDSNQPQHF
CDR3 DNA: TGTGCCAGCAGTTACCGGGACAGGGATTGGGATAGCAATCAGCCCCAGCATTTT

D gene: NA
J gene: TRBJ2-1
V gene: TRBV20-1
clone size: many
CDR3 protein: CSLGGPNEQFF
CDR3 DNA: TGCAGCCTCGGGGGCCCCAATGAGCAGTTCTTC

D gene: NA
J gene: TRBJ2-1
V gene: TRBV7-2
clone size: NA
CDR3 protein: CASSSRAGVNNEQFF
CDR3 DNA: TGTGCCAGCAGCTCCAGGGCAGGAGTAAACAATGAGCAGTTCTTC

D gene: NA
J gene: TRBJ2-1
V gene: TRBV11-2
clone size: NA
CDR3 protein: CASSLVRSRANEQFF
CDR3 DNA: TGTGCCAGCAGCTTAGTAAGGTCTAGAGCAAATGAGCAGTTCTTC